Listed below are T cell receptor beta chains from one sample, sequenced in a study of T cell repertoires in cytomegalovirus infection. For these receptors, no antigen is known. TCRdb itself ran the reads through MiXCR, one entry per CDR3 protein. Of 700,000 to 950,000 distinct CDR3 sequences listed, less than 35% are singletons. The starting material was cultured CD8+ T cells from PBMCs, obtained from culture after CMV antigen stimulation. The receptor set was obtained from a human donor in good health (CMV status not recorded). Some clones in this sample may be carry-over from other donors' samples. Each CDR3 is given with its conserved first and last residue. The order of the fields is clone size, D gene, J gene, V gene, CDR3 DNA, CDR3 protein. D genes are given only for firm matches. Size is stated for part of the rows, as once, few or many counts, or as a class when the clone is expanded.

few,-,TRBJ1-1,TRBV15,TGTGCCACCAGCAGAGACGTCGGGAACACTGAAGCTTTCTTT,CATSRDVGNTEAFF
-,-,TRBJ2-7,TRBV20-1,TGCAGTGCCTCGGGCAGCCATAGGGACGAGCAGTACTTC,CSASGSHRDEQYF
-,TRBD1,TRBJ1-2,TRBV9,TGTGCCAGCAGCGTAGCCAAGACGGGACAGCACTATGGCTACACCTTC,CASSVAKTGQHYGYTF
-,-,TRBJ2-3,TRBV5-4,TGTGCCAGCAGCTTGGTATCCGGGGGAAGCACAGATACGCAGTATTTT,CASSLVSGGSTDTQYF
few,-,TRBJ2-1,TRBV9,TGTGCCAGCAGCGTGGGGGGCCCGCAGTTCTTC,CASSVGGPQFF
few,-,TRBJ2-1,TRBV11-2,TGTGCCAGCACAGACAGAGGGAATGAGCAGTTCTTC,CASTDRGNEQFF
-,-,TRBJ2-1,TRBV6-1,TGTGCCAGCAGTCCCACGTTGACAGGCCCTATTTACAATGAGCAGTTCTTC,CASSPTLTGPIYNEQFF
few,TRBD2,TRBJ2-3,TRBV14,TGTGCCAGCAGCTTCAGCAGTATAGGCGGGGGAAGACACACAGATACGCAGTATTTT,CASSFSSIGGGRHTDTQYF
few,-,TRBJ2-7,TRBV5-5,TGTGCCAGCAGTTACCAGATTGTGGGGGACAACTCCTACGAGCAGTACTTC,CASSYQIVGDNSYEQYF
once,-,TRBJ2-1,TRBV27,TGTGCCATCGGACACAGCTACAATGAGCAGTTCTTC,CAIGHSYNEQFF
-,TRBD2,TRBJ2-3,TRBV6-2/TRBV6-3,TGTGCCAGCAGTTACGACGGGGGGGCATCAGATACGCAGTATTTT,CASSYDGGASDTQYF
-,-,TRBJ2-2,TRBV20-1,TGCAGTGCTAGAGATGGGTCGAACACCGGGGAGCTGTTTTTT,CSARDGSNTGELFF
-,TRBD2,TRBJ2-5,TRBV10-2,TGCGCCAGCAGTGGATTTTTAAGTGCGGGGGGATGGGAAGAGACCCAGTACTTC,CASSGFLSAGGWEETQYF
-,-,TRBJ1-5,TRBV28,TGTGCCAGCAGTTTCGTCGGGCAGGGTAATCAGCCCCAGCATTTT,CASSFVGQGNQPQHF
-,-,TRBJ1-2,TRBV7-2,TGTGCCAGCAGCTCTGTAGGCGCATACTATGGCTACACCTTC,CASSSVGAYYGYTF